These 23 T cell receptor beta chains came from one sample sequenced in a study of blood T cell repertoires in COVID-19. Assay: immunoSEQ multiplex PCR; the TCRdb copy retains only in-frame clones and omits some. The table has about 50,000 clones, over 75% seen once. Sequenced input: peripheral blood. These receptors all come from a man between 65 and 80 years old with acute or convalescent COVID-19.

The CDR3 protein is CSLRTRGETQYF. CDR3 nucleotides: TGCAGCCTTCGGACTAGGGGGGAGACCCAGTACTTC. The chain has TRBV29-1 and TRBJ2-5; tentatively, D is TRBD2 (7 bases). Germline loops: CDR1 SQVTM, CDR2 ANQGSEA. The CDR3 consists of 12 residues. V shed 8 bases and J shed 5 bases, with 15 bases lying between them.

The rearrangement uses TRBV6-4 and TRBJ2-2, with a possible D match to TRBD2 (5 bases). Germline V gene lookup returns CDR1 MRHNA and CDR2 SNTAGT. CDR3 length: 13 amino acids. Deletions cut 4 bases from V and 6 bases from J, with 9 bases between. CDR3 amino acids: CASSATRPGELFF. The CDR3 region has the DNA TGTGCCAGCAGTGCCACTAGGCCCGGGGAGCTGTTTTTT.

The chain joins TRBV5-1 to TRBJ1-5; D may be TRBD1 (6 bases). Germline-derived CDR1 and CDR2 are SGHRS and YFSETQ. The CDR3 consists of 13 residues. Trimming shortened V by 0 bases and J by 6 bases, and 7 bases separated the two germline ends. This CDR3 reads CASSLGGGQPQHF. The DNA for the CDR3 is TGCGCCAGCAGCTTGGGAGGGGGTCAGCCCCAGCATTTT.

V and J are TRBV5-8 and TRBJ2-1; 8 bases match TRBD1. CDR3 size: 18 residues. Germline V CDR1 and CDR2: SGHTS, YDEGEE. V shed 0 bases, J shed 12 bases, and the junction held 20 bases outside the gene matches. Here the CDR3 reads CASSLVVWLGQDNEGQFF. The CDR3 DNA reads TGTGCCAGCAGCTTGGTCGTGTGGTTGGGACAGGACAATGAGGGGCAGTTCTTC.

V and J are TRBV19 and TRBJ2-5, with 9 positions matching TRBD2. Germline lookup yields CDR1 LNHDA and CDR2 SQIVND (reference sequence). CDR3 length: 13 residues. With V trimmed by 4 bases and J by 4 bases, 1 base remained unmatched. The CDR3 region is CASSSGGAETQYF. CDR3 DNA: TGTGCCAGTAGTAGCGGGGGGGCAGAGACCCAGTACTTC.

The V call is TRBV7-9, the J call TRBJ2-1; 8 bases are a match to TRBD2. Losses at the gene ends were 1 base for V and 15 bases for J; bases not matched to a gene: 8. This CDR3 comprises 13 residues. Germline V CDR1 and CDR2: SEHNR, FQNEAQ (reference sequence). The CDR3 coding sequence is TGTGCCAGCAGCTTAGGAGGGACTAGGATTGGGTTCTTC. Translating gives CASSLGGTRIGFF. The entire variable domain, with the rest obtained from reference TRBV7-9 and TRBJ2-1, is as follows: DTGVSQNPRHKITKRGQNVTFRCDPISEHNRLYWYRQTLGQGPEFLTYFQNEAQLEKSRLLSDRFSAERPKGSFSTLEIQRTEQGDSAMYLCASSLGGTRIGFFGPGTRLTVL.

The gene calls are TRBV5-1 and TRBJ1-5; 11 nucleotides align to TRBD1. V shed 4 bases, J shed 2 bases, and the junction held 8 bases outside the gene matches. In germline, CDR1 is SGHRS, CDR2 YFSETQ. The CDR3 is 17 residues long. The CDR3 loop reads CASSPAGTGGGNQPQHF. In DNA form, the CDR3 reads TGCGCCAGCAGCCCGGCCGGGACAGGGGGGGGCAATCAGCCCCAGCATTTT.

This chain connects TRBV30 to TRBJ1-6; 7 positions match TRBD1. The CDR3 has 13 amino acids. Per germline, CDR1 GTSNPN and CDR2 SVGIG (reference sequence). For the CDR3, the DNA is TGTGCATGCCCCCAGGGGGAACATTCACCCCTCCACTTT. It codes for CACPQGEHSPLHF.

The rearrangement uses TRBV10-3 and TRBJ1-1; no reliable D call. Germline CDR1 and CDR2: ENHRY and SYGVKD. The ends were cut back, 6 bases at V and 5 bases at J, with 10 bases in the middle. This CDR3 has 12 residues. The CDR3: CAIRIGETEAFF. The CDR3 DNA reads as TGTGCCATCAGAATCGGGGAAACTGAAGCTTTCTTT.

The genes are TRBV28 and TRBJ1-1, with no clear D. The CDR3 is 13 residues long. Germline loops: CDR1 MDHEN, CDR2 SYDVKM. V was shortened by 6 bases and J by 5 bases, with 13 bases between the two germline ends. The CDR3 bases are TGTGCCAGCAGCCTCTCTTGGGAGACTGAAGCTTTCTTT. Its translation: CASSLSWETEAFF.

The chain combines TRBV4-3 with TRBJ1-5, with D tentatively TRBD1 (5 bases). The CDR3 spans 15 residues. Trimming removed 3 bases from V and 4 bases from J, with 13 bases in between. Per the germline V gene, CDR1 is LGHNA and CDR2 is YSLEER. The DNA of the CDR3 is TGCGCCAGCAGCCAGGGGACTGGCTTTAATCAGCCCCAGCATTTT. Translation: CASSQGTGFNQPQHF.

The chain's CDR3 is CSFAGMNTEAFF. The CDR3 region has the DNA TGCAGCTTTGCGGGGATGAACACTGAAGCTTTCTTT. The V call is TRBV29-1, the J call TRBJ1-1; D remains ambiguous. Trimming removed 8 bases from V and 0 bases from J, with 10 bases in between. This CDR3 is 12 amino acids long. CDR1 SQVTM and CDR2 ANQGSEA come from the germline V gene.

The count of this clone is one. This chain joins TRBV6-1 and TRBJ2-5; no clear D gene. Germline values: CDR1 MNHNS, CDR2 SASEGT. The CDR3 runs 13 residues. Trimming took 2 bases from V and 1 from J, leaving 5 bases between them. CDR3 nucleotide sequence: TGTGCCAGCAGTGAATTCGTCCAAGAGACCCAGTACTTC. Translated, it gives CASSEFVQETQYF.

The rearrangement uses TRBV5-1 and TRBJ1-1, with TRBD1 identical over 7 bases. There are 14 residues in the CDR3. Trimming cost V 2 bases and J 4 bases; bases outside gene matches: 5. The V gene's germline CDR1 is SGHRS and CDR2 YFSETQ. The CDR3 sequence is CASSFDRAGTEAFF. The CDR3 coding sequence is TGCGCCAGCAGCTTTGACAGGGCTGGCACTGAAGCTTTCTTT. Together with reference TRBV5-1 and TRBJ1-1, the CDR3 gives the full variable domain: KAGVTQTPRYLIKTRGQQVTLSCSPISGHRSVSWYQQTPGQGLQFLFEYFSETQRNKGNFPGRFSGRQFSNSRSEMNVSTLELGDSALYLCASSFDRAGTEAFFGQGTRLTVV.

This chain connects TRBV6-5 to TRBJ1-1; D is unresolved. Per the germline V gene, CDR1 is MNHEY and CDR2 is SVGAGI. The CDR3 has 15 amino acids. The V end lost 0 bases, the J end lost 1 base, and 9 bases lay between the germline ends. CDR3 in amino acids: CASSYSRVGNTEAFF. The CDR3, as DNA: TGTGCCAGCAGTTACTCCCGGGTGGGGAACACTGAAGCTTTCTTT.

The V call is TRBV27, the J call TRBJ2-2; 14 positions match TRBD2. J gave up 8 bases and V 3 bases, and 11 bases lay outside the gene matches. Germline loops: CDR1 MNHEY, CDR2 SMNVEV (reference sequence). CDR3 size: 18 residues. The CDR3 bases are TGTGCCAGCAGTTTTTATCGGGGGGGACTAGCGGGAGTTGGGGAGCTGTTTTTT. It encodes CASSFYRGGLAGVGELFF.

Only a few counts were recorded for this clone. The chain carries TRBV28 and TRBJ1-1; 7 nucleotides match TRBD1. The J segment lost 0 bases and the V segment lost 8 bases, leaving 6 bases of the junction unmatched. CDR3 length: 14 residues. Germline CDR1 and CDR2: MDHEN and SYDVKM. Here the CDR3 DNA reads TGTGCCAGCGTACCCGACAGGGTGAACACTGAAGCTTTCTTT. Amino acids: CASVPDRVNTEAFF.

The gene calls are TRBV7-9 and TRBJ2-7; 11 bases match TRBD2. The V and J ends lost 6 bases and 8 bases, in that order; junction bases with no gene match: 9. Germline V lookup: CDR1 SEHNR, CDR2 FQNEAQ (reference sequence). This CDR3 comprises 14 residues. The CDR3 DNA reads as TGTGCCAGCAGTTCTAGCGGGAGGTCAGCGCAGCAGTACTTC. Protein product: CASSSSGRSAQQYF.

The genes are TRBV7-9 and TRBJ1-4; D possibly corresponds to TRBD1 (5 bases). Deletions cut 5 bases from V and 4 bases from J, with 11 bases between. The CDR3 has 14 amino acids. Per the germline V gene, CDR1 is SEHNR and CDR2 is FQNEAQ (reference sequence). The CDR3 is CASSPRGGNEKLFF. The CDR3 DNA reads as TGTGCCAGCAGCCCTCGGGGGGGTAATGAAAAACTGTTTTTT.

The CDR3 bases are TGTGCCAGCAGCCTCGGACAGGGACGAGGGGCAACTAATGAAAAACTGTTTTTT. This gives the protein CASSLGQGRGATNEKLFF. V gene TRBV7-9 combines with J gene TRBJ1-4, with TRBD1 matching 8 bases. CDR3 length equals 18 residues. The germline gives CDR1 SEHNR, CDR2 FQNEAQ (reference sequence). Trimming at V came to 5 bases and at J to 0 bases, leaving 11 bases not matched to a gene.

This chain links TRBV12-5 with TRBJ2-7, with D perhaps matching TRBD1 (6 bases). The CDR3 covers 17 residues. Trimming pared 1 base from V and 0 bases from J, leaving 16 bases between. Looked up from germline, CDR1 is LGHNT and CDR2 is FRNRAP. The CDR3 DNA reads as TGTGCTAGTGGTTTGGCCCCCACAGGGCCCCTCTCCTACGAGCAGTACTTC. This encodes CASGLAPTGPLSYEQYF.

The V gene is TRBV6-5, the J gene TRBJ1-2, with D possibly TRBD1 on 5 matching bases. Germline V gene data show CDR1 as MNHEY and CDR2 as SVGAGI. Trimming shortened V by 6 bases and J by 4 bases, and 15 bases separated the two germline ends. The CDR3 sequence is 14 residues long. In nucleotides, the CDR3 is TGTGCCAGCAGGCAGACAGCGCCATTCTATGGCTACACCTTC. This encodes CASRQTAPFYGYTF.

This chain links TRBV27 with TRBJ1-4; 8 nucleotides match TRBD1. The CDR3 is made up of 12 amino acids. Looked up from germline, CDR1 is MNHEY and CDR2 is SMNVEV (reference sequence). Trimming took 7 bases from V and 10 from J; bases not matched to a gene: 5. CDR3 bases: TGTGCCAGCACAGGGGGCGGAGGAAAACTGTTTTTT. It yields the protein CASTGGGGKLFF.